Following are 4 T cell receptor beta chains from one sample sequenced in a study of graft-versus-host responses after intestinal transplantation. These receptors have no known antigen. Clones were sequenced by immunoSEQ multiplex PCR, and TCRdb holds only the in-frame ones, with some missing. The sample contains over 100,000 clones, 85% to 95% of which appear only once. Sequenced material: unstimulated CD8+ T cells sorted from spleen or lymph node cells, taken before intestinal transplant. The receptor set was obtained from a human donor who received an intestinal transplant.

The chain combines TRBV28 with TRBJ1-2; weak D call: TRBD1 (5 bases). This CDR3 is built from 13 residues. Germline-derived CDR1 and CDR2 are MDHEN and SYDVKM. V was shortened by 5 bases and J by 3 bases, with 10 bases between the two germline ends. The CDR3 DNA reads as TGTGCCAGCAGTGTCGGGACGGACTATGGCTACACCTTC. Protein: CASSVGTDYGYTF.

This chain joins TRBV27 and TRBJ2-1, with 9 bases fitting TRBD2. The CDR3 extends over 15 amino acids. The trim removed 3 bases at V and 9 bases at J, leaving 9 bases unmatched. Germline CDR1 and CDR2: MNHEY and SMNVEV (reference sequence). CDR3 residues: CASSLELAGKLEQFF. The CDR3 DNA sequence: TGTGCCAGCAGTTTGGAGCTAGCGGGAAAACTTGAGCAGTTCTTC.

In nucleotides, the CDR3 is TGTGCCAGCAGTTTCTTGACAGCTTACCAAGAGACCCAGTACTTC. Translating it yields CASSFLTAYQETQYF. The chain carries TRBV28 and TRBJ2-5; D possibly corresponds to TRBD1 (5 bases). This CDR3 contains 15 residues. The V and J ends lost 3 bases and 0 bases respectively, with 11 bases between them. Germline V lookup: CDR1 MDHEN, CDR2 SYDVKM.

Worth noting for this clone: The same CDR3 can be traced to other DNA sequences in this sample. This chain links TRBV9 with TRBJ1-5; D gene ambiguous. CDR3 length: 14 amino acids. CDR1 is SGDLS and CDR2 is YYNGEE in the germline V gene. V lost 0 bases and J lost 0, with 4 bases in between. DNA for the CDR3: TGTGCCAGCAGCGTAGGGAGTAGCAATCAGCCCCAGCATTTT. It yields the protein CASSVGSSNQPQHF.